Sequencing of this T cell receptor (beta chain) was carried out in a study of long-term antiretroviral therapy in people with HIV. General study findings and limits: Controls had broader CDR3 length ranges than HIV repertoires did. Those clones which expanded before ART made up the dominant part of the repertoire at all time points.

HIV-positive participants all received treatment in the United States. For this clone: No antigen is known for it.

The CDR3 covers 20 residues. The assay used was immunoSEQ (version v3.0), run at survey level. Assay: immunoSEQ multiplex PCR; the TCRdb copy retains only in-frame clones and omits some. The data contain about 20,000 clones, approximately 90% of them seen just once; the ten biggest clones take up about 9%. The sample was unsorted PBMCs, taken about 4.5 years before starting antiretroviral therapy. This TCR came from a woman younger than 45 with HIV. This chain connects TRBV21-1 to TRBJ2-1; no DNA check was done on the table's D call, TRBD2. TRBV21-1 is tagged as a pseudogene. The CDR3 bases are TGTGCCAGCAGCAACTGGACAGGACTAGAAGCGGGGGGGCCCTACAATGAGCAGTTCTTC. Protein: CASSNWTGLEAGGPYNEQFF.